The 18 T cell receptor beta chains below come from one sample, sequenced in a study of T cells in Graves' hyperthyroidism and ophthalmopathy. RNA transcripts provided the source from which TCR beta CDR3 regions were amplified. A set of HTBI primers served as the primers for a first-round RT-PCR of the TCR CDR3. Using its own MiXCR run on the multiplex PCR reads, TCRdb lists one record per CDR3 protein. The data show under 650,000 distinct CDR3 sequences, around 15% seen once. The sample taken for sequencing was blood. The receptors were sampled from a woman under 40 with Graves' hyperthyroidism.

There are many counts of this clonotype. The chain recombines TRBV28 with TRBJ2-5, with D perhaps assigned TRBD1 or TRBD2 (5 bases each). The length of the CDR3 is 13 residues. Germline CDR1 and CDR2: MDHEN and SYDVKM. The V end lost 4 bases, the J end lost 3 bases, and 9 bases lay between the germline ends. CDR3 sequence (DNA): TGTGCCAGCAGTTCGGGGCTGAAAGAGACCCAGTACTTC. Translated: CASSSGLKETQYF. The full variable domain, its missing parts supplied by reference TRBV28 and TRBJ2-5, is DVKVTQSSRYLVKRTGEKVFLECVQDMDHENMFWYRQDPGLGLRLIYFSYDVKMKEKGDIPEGYSVSREKKERFSLILESASTNQTSMYLCASSSGLKETQYFGPGTRLLVL.

The V and J genes are TRBV5-1 and TRBJ2-1; TRBD2 agrees at 9 bases. J was trimmed by 7 bases and V by 0 bases; bases with no gene match: 8. The CDR3 sequence is 16 residues long. CDR1 and CDR2 from the germline V gene are SGHRS and YFSETQ. The DNA for the CDR3 is TGCGCCAGCAGCTTGGGGGCGGGAGGGCCTTCTAATGAGCAGTTCTTC. As protein: CASSLGAGGPSNEQFF.

In its sample, this clonotype was seen many times. The V and J genes are TRBV20-1 and TRBJ2-7, with D possibly called TRBD1 or TRBD2 (5 bases each). The V and J ends lost 2 bases and 4 bases respectively, with 12 bases between them. The V gene's germline CDR1 is DFQATT and CDR2 SNEGSKA (reference sequence). The CDR3 is 13 amino acids. DNA for the CDR3: TGCAGTGCTAGAAGCAGGGAGAGTTACGAGCAGTACTTC. This sequence encodes CSARSRESYEQYF.

The V and J genes are TRBV11-2 and TRBJ1-4; TRBD1 aligns across 9 bases. V gave up 1 base and J gave up 8 bases; unmatched junction bases: 8. This CDR3 is 16 amino acids long. Germline lookup yields CDR1 SGHAT and CDR2 FQNNGV. The CDR3 DNA sequence: TGTGCCAGCAGCTTAGGATATGCCGGGACAGGGGAAAAACTGTTTTTT. It encodes CASSLGYAGTGEKLFF.

This clonotype was recorded at least ten times. The chain carries TRBV18 and TRBJ2-5; D may be TRBD2 (6 bases). This CDR3 spans 15 amino acids. Germline V gene sequence: CDR1 KGHSH, CDR2 LQKENI. V was cut by 0 bases and J by 11 bases, with 19 bases left in between. CDR3 loop: CASSPPTMAGRSQYF. Here the CDR3 DNA reads TGTGCCAGCTCACCACCGACCATGGCGGGAAGGTCTCAGTACTTC.

V usage is TRBV19 and J usage is TRBJ1-1; 10 nucleotides line up with TRBD1. Germline V lookup: CDR1 LNHDA, CDR2 SQIVND (reference sequence). The CDR3 has 16 amino acids. V was pared by 5 bases and J by 0 bases, with 6 bases of the junction left unmatched. The CDR3, as DNA: TGTGCCAGTAGTGTTGACAGGGGGCCTATGAACACTGAAGCTTTCTTT. Translation: CASSVDRGPMNTEAFF.

At least ten counts were recorded for this clonotype. The V and J genes are TRBV7-2 and TRBJ2-6; D call uncertain. Between the trimmed V and J ends, which lost 8 bases and 1 base, there was a span of 9 bases. CDR3 size: 14 residues. The germline V gene encodes CDR1 SGHTA and CDR2 FQGNSA. CDR3 sequence (DNA): TGTGCCAGCCTCCGGGTGTCTGGGGCCAACGTCCTGACTTTC. The encoded protein is CASLRVSGANVLTF.

This clonotype has just a few counts. The rearrangement links TRBV2 to TRBJ1-3; unclear D gene. Between the trimmed V and J ends, which lost 1 base and 0 bases, there was a span of 10 bases. This CDR3 contains 16 residues. Per germline, CDR1 SNHLY and CDR2 FYNNEI. DNA of the CDR3: TGTGCCAGCAGTGAAGGGACGGAAAGCTCTGGAAACACCATATATTTT. It yields the protein CASSEGTESSGNTIYF.

This clonotype was picked up many times. The chain uses TRBV7-9 and TRBJ2-5, with D possibly TRBD1 on 5 matching bases. This CDR3 is built from 14 residues. Looked up from germline, CDR1 is SEHNR and CDR2 is FQNEAQ (reference sequence). The ends were cut back, 1 base at V and 4 bases at J, with 10 bases in the middle. CDR3 nucleotides: TGTGCCAGCAGCTTAGGCAGGGTTGGAGAGACCCAGTACTTC. The encoded protein is CASSLGRVGETQYF.

This clonotype was recorded many times. V and J are TRBV7-8 and TRBJ2-1, with 10 bases identical to TRBD2. The CDR3 runs 15 residues. V lost 5 bases to trimming and J lost 6 bases; unmatched junction nucleotides: 7. The germline V gene has CDR1 SGHVS and CDR2 FQNEAQ. DNA of the CDR3: TGTGCCAGCAGCGCCAGCGGGAGGGCGGCCAATGAGCAGTTCTTC. Translating it yields CASSASGRAANEQFF.

This clonotype has ten or more counts. This chain joins TRBV5-5 and TRBJ2-7; D is perhaps TRBD1 (5 bases). V shed 3 bases and J shed 5 bases, with 18 bases lying between them. The V gene's germline CDR1 is SGHKS and CDR2 YYEKEE (reference sequence). There are 15 residues in the CDR3. In nucleotides, the CDR3 is TGTGCCAGCAGCTGGGGTCCGTCCAAAGGGGACGAGCAGTACTTC. This translates into CASSWGPSKGDEQYF.

The table lists this clonotype with a few counts. The chain combines TRBV5-1 with TRBJ2-2; the D is unclear. The CDR3 consists of 16 residues. Germline loops: CDR1 SGHRS, CDR2 YFSETQ. V lost 0 bases and J lost 0, with 9 bases in between. Here the CDR3 DNA reads TGCGCCAGCAGCTTGGGGGCAGTAACGAACACCGGGGAGCTGTTTTTT. Its translation: CASSLGAVTNTGELFF.

This clonotype was recorded many times. The V and J genes are TRBV20-1 and TRBJ1-5; no clear D gene. Germline CDR1 reads DFQATT; CDR2 reads SNEGSKA (reference sequence). The germline V and J ends were trimmed by 0 bases and 0 bases, with 6 bases remaining between them. This CDR3 has 14 residues. As DNA, the CDR3 is TGCAGTGCTAGAGATCATAATAGCAATCAGCCCCAGCATTTT. Amino acids: CSARDHNSNQPQHF.

For this clonotype: Relative to the germline gene, one junction end is altered; a read error may explain this. The chain links TRBV5-1 to TRBJ2-2, with D tentatively TRBD1 (5 bases). From germline, CDR1 is SGHRS and CDR2 YFSETQ. The length of the CDR3 is 16 residues. CDR3 DNA: TGCGCCACCAGCCCGAGGCCGGACACCCGTATGGGGGAGCTGTTTTTT. Its translation: CATSPRPDTRMGELFF.

Worth noting for this clonotype: It may be a read error: a sequence one base away is much more abundant. The rearrangement links TRBV7-2 to TRBJ2-1; 9 bases map to TRBD1. The CDR3 consists of 14 residues. The germline CDR1 and CDR2 sequences are SGHTA and FQGNSA. CDR3 sequence (DNA): TGTGCCGGCAGCAGGGACAGGGTCAGCGGTGAGCAGTTCTTC. Amino acids: CAGSRDRVSGEQFF. The variable domain in full, completed from reference TRBV7-2 and TRBJ2-1, reads GAGVSQSPSNKVTEKGKDVELRCDPISGHTALYWYRQSLGQGLEFLIYFQGNSAPDKSGLPSDRFSAERTGGSVSTLTIQRTQQEDSAVYLCAGSRDRVSGEQFFGPGTRLTVL.

This clonotype has only a few counts. The chain combines TRBV7-2 with TRBJ1-4; D unresolved. V lost 3 bases to trimming and J lost 3 bases, with 8 bases between them. The germline CDR1 and CDR2 sequences are SGHTA and FQGNSA. The CDR3 is 14 residues long. CDR3 amino acids: CASSFLGPNEKLFF. DNA of the CDR3: TGTGCCAGCAGCTTTCTTGGCCCTAATGAAAAACTGTTTTTT. Using reference TRBV7-2 and TRBJ1-4 for the parts outside the CDR3, the full variable domain is GAGVSQSPSNKVTEKGKDVELRCDPISGHTALYWYRQSLGQGLEFLIYFQGNSAPDKSGLPSDRFSAERTGGSVSTLTIQRTQQEDSAVYLCASSFLGPNEKLFFGSGTQLSVL.

The rearrangement uses TRBV20-1 and TRBJ2-3; unclear D gene. This CDR3 has 13 residues. With 1 base removed from V and 4 bases from J, the gap between germline ends came to 9 bases. Germline V gene lookup returns CDR1 DFQATT and CDR2 SNEGSKA (reference sequence). The DNA for the CDR3 is TGCAGTGCTAGAGCCTCTATCCCAGATACGCAGTATTTT. As protein: CSARASIPDTQYF.

This clonotype was recorded at least ten times. The chain carries TRBV18 and TRBJ2-2; D is ambiguous. The CDR3 extends over 14 amino acids. Looked up from germline, CDR1 is KGHSH and CDR2 is LQKENI. Trimming stripped 8 bases from V and 4 bases from J, with 14 bases between. The CDR3: CASQRTTGTGELFF. The CDR3 nucleotides read TGTGCCAGCCAACGGACCACGGGCACCGGGGAGCTGTTTTTT.